This is a list of T cell receptor beta chains from one sample in a study of naive and memory T cell subsets. TCRdb passed the UMI-ligation and nested PCR reads through MiXCR, listing each CDR3 protein once. The table has about 25,000 distinct CDR3 sequences, roughly 5.2% seen once; the top ten hold approximately 7.4%. Sequencing was performed on blood. These receptors were collected from an adult in good health. Both conserved end residues are part of each CDR3. Each record gives: V gene, D gene, J gene, clone size, CDR3 protein, CDR3 DNA. D genes are given only for firm matches. Clone sizes are given selectively: once, few, many, or a class where the clone is expanded.

V: TRBV9; D: TRBD2; J: TRBJ2-3; size: many; CDR3: CASSVGRTGTSSTDTQYF; DNA: TGTGCCAGCAGCGTAGGTAGGACCGGGACTAGCTCCACAGATACGCAGTATTTT
V: TRBV6-5; D: TRBD2; J: TRBJ2-2; size: many; CDR3: CASSPLAGGPSTGELFF; DNA: TGTGCCAGCAGTCCTCTGGCGGGAGGGCCGAGCACCGGGGAGCTGTTTTTT
V: TRBV18; D: -; J: TRBJ2-7; size: few; CDR3: CASSPSDRLSTYEQYF; DNA: TGTGCCAGCTCACCATCCGACAGGCTCTCTACCTACGAGCAGTACTTC
V: TRBV6-5; D: -; J: TRBJ1-5; size: many; CDR3: CASGGTRSNQPQHF; DNA: TGTGCCAGCGGTGGGACACGTAGCAATCAGCCCCAGCATTTT
V: TRBV20-1; D: TRBD2; J: TRBJ2-1; size: few; CDR3: CSARSPGLAGVSSDYNEQFF; DNA: TGCAGTGCTAGGTCCCCTGGGCTAGCGGGAGTGTCCTCCGACTACAATGAGCAGTTCTTC
V: TRBV6-5; D: TRBD2; J: TRBJ2-7; size: many; CDR3: CASKRLTSGSPEQYF; DNA: TGTGCCAGCAAGCGCTTGACTAGCGGGAGCCCCGAGCAGTACTTC
V: TRBV6-6; D: -; J: TRBJ1-1; size: many; CDR3: CASSSRKINTEAFF; DNA: TGTGCCAGCAGCTCGCGGAAGATAAACACTGAAGCTTTCTTT
V: TRBV20-1; D: -; J: TRBJ1-4; size: many; CDR3: CSVQGDREKLFF; DNA: TGCAGTGTACAGGGCGATCGTGAAAAACTGTTTTTT
V: TRBV15; D: TRBD1; J: TRBJ2-1; size: many; CDR3: CATRSGQGYNEQFF; DNA: TGTGCCACGAGGAGCGGACAGGGCTACAATGAGCAGTTCTTC
V: TRBV4-1; D: -; J: TRBJ2-5; size: many; CDR3: CASSHYSVQETQYF; DNA: TGCGCCAGCAGCCACTACAGCGTTCAAGAGACCCAGTACTTC
V: TRBV6-5; D: -; J: TRBJ1-1; size: few; CDR3: CASGPRRGLSHEAFF; DNA: TGTGCCAGCGGTCCCCGACGGGGTTTATCTCATGAAGCTTTCTTT
V: TRBV19; D: -; J: TRBJ1-5; size: -; CDR3: CASSIGVGGNQPQHF; DNA: TGTGCCAGTAGTATAGGGGTCGGCGGGAATCAGCCCCAGCATTTT
V: TRBV7-2; D: -; J: TRBJ1-1; size: many; CDR3: CASSLVGPTEAFF; DNA: TGTGCCAGCAGCTTAGTGGGGCCCACTGAAGCTTTCTTT
V: TRBV20-1; D: -; J: TRBJ2-7; size: many; CDR3: CSARVGEHEQYF; DNA: TGCAGTGCTAGAGTGGGAGAGCACGAGCAGTACTTC
V: TRBV6-5; D: TRBD2; J: TRBJ2-1; size: many; CDR3: CASSYSGRASSYNEQFF; DNA: TGTGCCAGCAGTTACTCCGGGAGGGCAAGCTCCTACAATGAGCAGTTCTTC
V: TRBV27; D: -; J: TRBJ2-5; size: many; CDR3: CASSWGQGGRETQYF; DNA: TGTGCCAGCAGTTGGGGACAGGGCGGGAGGGAGACCCAGTACTTC
V: TRBV29-1; D: -; J: TRBJ1-2; size: -; CDR3: CSVHKANDYGYTF; DNA: TGCAGCGTTCACAAGGCAAACGACTATGGCTACACCTTC
V: TRBV12-3/TRBV12-4; D: TRBD1; J: TRBJ2-2; size: few; CDR3: CASSWGQAVFSGELFF; DNA: TGTGCCAGCAGTTGGGGACAGGCCGTGTTTTCCGGGGAGCTGTTTTTT
V: TRBV6-5; D: TRBD1; J: TRBJ1-5; size: -; CDR3: CTSRAGTGNQPQHF; DNA: TGTACCAGCAGGGCCGGGACAGGGAATCAGCCCCAGCACTTT
V: TRBV28; D: -; J: TRBJ2-1; size: many; CDR3: CASRLAYNEQFF; DNA: TGTGCCAGCAGGTTAGCTTACAATGAGCAGTTCTTC
V: TRBV7-2; D: TRBD2; J: TRBJ2-5; size: many; CDR3: CASSLAFPGLAGLRQETQYF; DNA: TGTGCCAGCAGCTTAGCGTTTCCGGGACTAGCGGGACTGCGGCAAGAGACCCAGTACTTC
V: TRBV20-1; D: TRBD2; J: TRBJ2-7; size: medium-sized; CDR3: CSATLAGGPEAMVTEQYF; DNA: TGCAGTGCTACCTTAGCGGGAGGGCCGGAGGCTATGGTAACGGAGCAGTACTTC
V: TRBV20-1; D: -; J: TRBJ2-7; size: many; CDR3: CSARTVESSYEQYF; DNA: TGCAGTGCTCGGACTGTCGAAAGCTCCTACGAGCAGTACTTC
V: TRBV20-1; D: -; J: TRBJ2-2; size: many; CDR3: CSARGSTGFGGELFF; DNA: TGCAGTGCTAGGGGTAGCACAGGGTTCGGCGGGGAGCTGTTTTTT
V: TRBV12-3/TRBV12-4; D: TRBD1; J: TRBJ1-1; size: medium-sized; CDR3: CASSLSGTGSDAEAFF; DNA: TGTGCCAGCAGTCTTTCCGGGACAGGGAGTGACGCTGAAGCTTTCTTT
V: TRBV7-8; D: -; J: TRBJ2-5; size: many; CDR3: CASSLGPVQETQYF; DNA: TGTGCCAGCAGCTTGGGACCGGTCCAAGAGACCCAGTACTTC
V: TRBV19; D: -; J: TRBJ2-1; size: few; CDR3: CASSPLLSGPSSYNEQFF; DNA: TGTGCCAGTAGTCCGTTACTTAGCGGACCGAGCTCCTACAATGAGCAGTTCTTC
V: TRBV29-1; D: TRBD2; J: TRBJ2-5; size: many; CDR3: CSARTSGRETQYF; DNA: TGCAGCGCCAGGACTAGCGGGAGAGAGACCCAGTACTTC
V: TRBV27; D: -; J: TRBJ2-3; size: many; CDR3: CATREGNTQYF; DNA: TGTGCCACCCGCGAGGGTAATACGCAGTATTTT
V: TRBV19; D: -; J: TRBJ1-2; size: medium-sized; CDR3: CASSIPSLRAGYTF; DNA: TGTGCCAGTAGTATACCCTCACTGCGGGCTGGCTACACCTTC
V: TRBV29-1; D: -; J: TRBJ1-1; size: few; CDR3: CSSRRQTTEAFF; DNA: TGCAGTTCCCGCAGACAGACAACTGAAGCTTTCTTT
V: TRBV5-6; D: TRBD2; J: TRBJ2-5; size: many; CDR3: CASSWGLAGGETQYF; DNA: TGTGCCAGCAGCTGGGGACTAGCGGGAGGAGAGACCCAGTACTTC
V: TRBV6-1; D: -; J: TRBJ2-3; size: many; CDR3: CASSEARLIQNADTQYF; DNA: TGTGCCAGCAGTGAAGCGCGTCTAATCCAGAACGCAGATACGCAGTATTTT
V: TRBV6-5; D: TRBD1; J: TRBJ2-1; size: many; CDR3: CASSSDRGHYNEQFF; DNA: TGTGCCAGCAGTTCGGACAGGGGCCACTACAATGAGCAGTTCTTC
V: TRBV18; D: TRBD2; J: TRBJ2-3; size: many; CDR3: CASSPGLAGGSSTDTQYF; DNA: TGTGCCAGCTCACCGGGACTAGCGGGAGGCTCTAGCACAGATACGCAGTATTTT
V: TRBV4-3; D: TRBD2; J: TRBJ2-3; size: many; CDR3: CASSQDSGRTDTQYF; DNA: TGCGCCAGCAGCCAAGATAGCGGGAGAACAGATACGCAGTATTTT